This T cell receptor (beta chain) originates from a study of cytomegalovirus exposure and HLA in healthy donors. The CDR3 consists of 18 residues. Germline CDR1 and CDR2: SGDLS and YYNGEE. J gave up 6 bases and V 1 base, and 10 bases lay outside the gene matches. This clone was observed once. The protocol was immunoSEQ multiplex PCR, while the TCRdb copy is restricted to in-frame clones and leaves out a portion. The data hold about 280,000 clones, with over 75% observed a single time. Material for sequencing was PBMCs. The TCR was taken from a woman between 18 and 29 years old in good health and CMV-seronegative. The chain uses TRBV9 and TRBJ2-3, with 14 bases that match TRBD2. CDR3 in DNA: TGTGCCAGCAGCGTATCCGGGACTAGCGGGAGAGCAACGGATACGCAGTATTTT. This sequence encodes CASSVSGTSGRATDTQYF.